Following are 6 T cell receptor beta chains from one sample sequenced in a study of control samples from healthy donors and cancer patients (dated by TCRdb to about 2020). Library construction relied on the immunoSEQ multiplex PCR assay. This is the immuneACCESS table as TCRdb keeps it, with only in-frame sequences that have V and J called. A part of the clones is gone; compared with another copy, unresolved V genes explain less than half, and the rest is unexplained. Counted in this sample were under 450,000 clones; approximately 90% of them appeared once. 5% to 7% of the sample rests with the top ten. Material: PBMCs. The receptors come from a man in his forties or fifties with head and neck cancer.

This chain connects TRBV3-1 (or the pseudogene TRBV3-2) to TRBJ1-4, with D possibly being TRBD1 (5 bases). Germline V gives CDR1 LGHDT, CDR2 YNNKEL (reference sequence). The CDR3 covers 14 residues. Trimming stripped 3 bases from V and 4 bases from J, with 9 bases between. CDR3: CASSQGRGNEKLFF. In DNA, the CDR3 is TGTGCCAGCAGCCAGGGGAGGGGTAATGAAAAACTGTTTTTT.

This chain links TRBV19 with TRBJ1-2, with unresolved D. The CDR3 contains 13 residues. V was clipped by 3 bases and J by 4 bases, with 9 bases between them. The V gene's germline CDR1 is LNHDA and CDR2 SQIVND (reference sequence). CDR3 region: CASSMAASYGYTF. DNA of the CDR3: TGTGCCAGTAGTATGGCAGCATCCTATGGCTACACCTTC.

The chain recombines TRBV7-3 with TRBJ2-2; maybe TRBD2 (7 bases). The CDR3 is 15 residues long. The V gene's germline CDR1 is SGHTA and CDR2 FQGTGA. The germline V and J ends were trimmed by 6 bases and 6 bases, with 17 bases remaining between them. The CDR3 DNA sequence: TGTGCCAGCAGTATAGGAGGGGGGGGCTCCGGGGAGCTGTTTTTT. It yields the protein CASSIGGGGSGELFF.

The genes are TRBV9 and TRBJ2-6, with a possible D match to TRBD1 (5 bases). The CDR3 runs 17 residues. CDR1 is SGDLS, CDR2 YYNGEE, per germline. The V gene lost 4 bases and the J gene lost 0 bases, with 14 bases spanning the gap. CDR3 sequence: CASSLTQELSGANVLTF. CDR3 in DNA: TGTGCCAGCAGCTTGACACAGGAACTCTCTGGGGCCAACGTCCTGACTTTC.

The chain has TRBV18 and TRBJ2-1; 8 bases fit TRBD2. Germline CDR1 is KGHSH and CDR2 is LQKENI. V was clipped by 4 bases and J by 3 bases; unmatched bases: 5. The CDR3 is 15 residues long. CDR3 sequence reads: CASSQSGGSYNEQFF. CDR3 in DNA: TGTGCCAGCTCACAATCGGGAGGGAGCTACAATGAGCAGTTCTTC. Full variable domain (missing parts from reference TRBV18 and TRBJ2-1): NAGVMQNPRHLVRRRGQEARLRCSPMKGHSHVYWYRQLPEEGLKFMVYLQKENIIDESGMPKERFSAEFPKEGPSILRIQQVVRGDSAAYFCASSQSGGSYNEQFFGPGTRLTVL.

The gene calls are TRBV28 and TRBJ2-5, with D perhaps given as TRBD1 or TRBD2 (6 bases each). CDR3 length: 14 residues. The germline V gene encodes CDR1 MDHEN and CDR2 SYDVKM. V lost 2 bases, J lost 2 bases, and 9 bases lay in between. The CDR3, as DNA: TGTGCCAGCAGTTTAGGAGGGGGGCAAGAGACCCAGTACTTC. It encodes CASSLGGGQETQYF.